This TCR beta chain was sequenced in a study of T cell responses to AZD1222 COVID-19 vaccine. Sequenced by immunoSEQ multiplex PCR; TCRdb stores in-frame clones only, minus some. The sample consists of 80,000 to 130,000 clones, 70% to 90% of them appearing once. The CDR3 extends over 14 amino acids. The V gene lost 2 bases and the J gene lost 0 bases, with 7 bases spanning the gap. Germline assignment: CDR1 MGHRA and CDR2 YSYEKL. This rearrangement joins TRBV4-1 to TRBJ1-1, with a tentative D call TRBD1 (5 bases). Sequenced material: peripheral blood, taken on day 0 of AZD1222 vaccination. This TCR derives from an adult in good health. DNA of the CDR3: TGCGCCAGCAGCCAAAGGACAATGAACACTGAAGCTTTCTTT. Its translation: CASSQRTMNTEAFF.